The clone carrying this T cell receptor (beta chain) was counted only a few times. Isolation per sample recovered at least 7 million PBMCs. The second PCR ran about 6 to 12 cycles with a sample-barcoded 5' primer and J-beta primers. Each cDNA molecule was tagged by a template-switch adaptor that had 12 random nucleotides. TCRdb analysed the 5' RACE reads with MiXCR anew, one entry per CDR3 protein. The sample records around 1,100,000 distinct CDR3 sequences, approximately 38% being singletons. This record belongs to a study of blood T cells in healthy people across ages. Germline values: CDR1 MDHEN, CDR2 SYDVKM. The length of the CDR3 is 14 residues. V was shortened by 7 bases and J by 7 bases, with 19 bases between the two germline ends.

J is TRBJ2-5 and V is TRBV28; D uncertain. This clonotype originated in a man between 18 and 35 years old in good health. The sequencing input was blood. The CDR3 loop is CASTPLQARATQYF. The CDR3 DNA sequence: TGTGCCAGCACCCCCCTTCAAGCTCGGGCGACCCAGTACTTC.